This passage covers 23 T cell receptor beta chains from one sample sequenced in a study of long-term antiretroviral therapy in people with HIV. Run at survey level, the immunoSEQ assay was version v3.0. TCRdb's copy holds only in-frame clones and misses some; the assay was immunoSEQ multiplex PCR. The sample lists tens of thousands of clones; roughly 87% were seen once. The source material was unsorted PBMCs, sampled 1 year after starting antiretroviral therapy. These receptors were collected from a man between 18 and 35 years old with HIV.

The chain combines TRBV5-6 with TRBJ2-2, with 11 bases identical to TRBD2. The CDR3 totals 15 residues. Unmatched junction bases numbered 4, after V lost 2 bases and J lost 7 bases. Germline CDR1 is SGHDT and CDR2 is YYEEEE. CDR3 region: CASSFTSGGFGELFF. DNA for the CDR3: TGTGCCAGCAGCTTCACTAGCGGGGGTTTCGGGGAGCTGTTTTTT.

The V gene is TRBV29-1, the J gene TRBJ2-7; 10 nucleotides align to TRBD1. The CDR3 has 14 amino acids. The V gene's germline CDR1 is SQVTM and CDR2 ANQGSEA. V lost 4 bases and J lost 5; bases outside the gene matches: 8. CDR3 region: CSVARQGAGDEQYF. The CDR3 bases are TGCAGCGTTGCGAGACAGGGGGCCGGGGACGAGCAGTACTTC.

This chain joins TRBV9 and TRBJ2-1; D is possibly TRBD2 (7 bases). Germline-derived CDR1 and CDR2 are SGDLS and YYNGEE. This CDR3 contains 15 residues. Trimming cost V 3 bases and J 2 bases, with 12 bases left between them. As DNA, the CDR3 is TGTGCCAGCAGCGGAGGGGGGAGGGCCTACAATGAGCAGTTCTTC. Its translation is CASSGGGRAYNEQFF.

The chain uses TRBV6-7 and TRBJ1-3; D might be TRBD1 (5 bases). TRBV6-7 belongs to the ORF category, with a function that is uncertain. This CDR3 is built from 20 residues. V was shortened by 2 bases and J by 7 bases, with 30 bases between the two germline ends. The DNA for the CDR3 is TGTGCCAGCAGTTACCCCGTAGAGGGGAGGCGGGACCGACCACCTAACACCATATATTTT. It codes for CASSYPVEGRRDRPPNTIYF.

This clone occurred a few times. V gene TRBV2 combines with J gene TRBJ2-3; unclear D gene. This CDR3 comprises 10 residues. Germline V gene lookup returns CDR1 SNHLY and CDR2 FYNNEI. V dropped 9 bases and J dropped 8 bases, with 9 bases sitting between them. CDR3 nucleotide sequence: TGTGCCAGTTCTGGGGTTACGCAGTATTTT. Translating gives CASSGVTQYF.

The rearrangement joins TRBV19 to TRBJ1-5; 10 positions agree with TRBD1. Trimming took 6 bases from V and 0 from J; bases not matched to a gene: 11. The CDR3 spans 18 residues. CDR1 and CDR2 from the germline V gene are LNHDA and SQIVND (reference sequence). This chain's CDR3 is CASRPRDRGPNSNQPQHF. The CDR3 coding sequence is TGTGCCAGTAGGCCCCGGGACAGGGGCCCCAATAGCAATCAGCCCCAGCATTTT.

The genes are TRBV19 and TRBJ2-5, with a possible D match to TRBD1 (5 bases). This CDR3 is built from 14 residues. Trimming took 5 bases from V and 2 from J, leaving 12 bases between them. The germline gives CDR1 LNHDA, CDR2 SQIVND (reference sequence). The CDR3 protein is CASSVTAGQETQYF. Here the CDR3 DNA reads TGTGCCAGTAGTGTGACAGCCGGACAAGAGACCCAGTACTTC.

The chain couples TRBV9 to TRBJ1-1; D is perhaps TRBD1 (5 bases). Germline V gives CDR1 SGDLS, CDR2 YYNGEE. The CDR3 loop spans 16 amino acids. The ends were cut back, 5 bases at V and 1 base at J, with 18 bases in the middle. Written as DNA, the CDR3 is TGTGCCAGCAGGGACCTTGCGGGGGGGAGGAACACTGAAGCTTTCTTT. It codes for CASRDLAGGRNTEAFF.

V usage is TRBV11-2 and J usage is TRBJ2-5, with no clear D. V lost 4 bases to trimming and J lost 4 bases, with 13 bases between them. CDR3 length equals 14 residues. Germline loops: CDR1 SGHAT, CDR2 FQNNGV. The CDR3: CASSSPLVRETQYF. The CDR3 bases are TGTGCCAGCAGCTCCCCCCTAGTTAGAGAGACCCAGTACTTC.

The chain uses TRBV7-3 and TRBJ2-3; possibly TRBD1 for D (6 bases). The CDR3 extends over 14 amino acids. In germline, CDR1 is SGHTA, CDR2 FQGTGA. Trimming took 2 bases from V and 5 from J, leaving 11 bases between them. As DNA, the CDR3 is TGTGCCAGCAGCTTAGTGGGGGCCGGAGATACGCAGTATTTT. Amino acids: CASSLVGAGDTQYF.

Concerning this clone: A junction boundary mismatches the germline segment, possibly from a read error. In DNA form, the CDR3 reads TGTGCTAGCAGCCTTGGTCCCGGCGGGGGTTACGAGCAGTACTTC. This gives the protein CASSLGPGGGYEQYF. The chain has TRBV7-7 and TRBJ2-7; TRBD2 matches 7 bases. Germline V lookup: CDR1 SSHAT, CDR2 FNYEAQ (reference sequence). The CDR3 length is 15 residues.

This chain links TRBV2 with TRBJ2-7, with D maybe TRBD2 (6 bases). V was shortened by 4 bases and J by 5 bases, with 12 bases between the two germline ends. This CDR3 comprises 13 residues. Looked up from germline, CDR1 is SNHLY and CDR2 is FYNNEI. The CDR3 protein is CASSVGGGNEQYF. CDR3 DNA: TGTGCCAGCAGTGTGGGGGGAGGAAACGAGCAGTACTTC.

J is TRBJ1-2 and V is TRBV18; D might be TRBD1 (5 bases). CDR1 KGHSH and CDR2 LQKENI come from the germline V gene. The CDR3 extends over 14 amino acids. Deletions cut 5 bases from V and 7 bases from J, with 17 bases between. CDR3 DNA sequence: TGTGCCAGCTCATGGCAGGCGGGGACTAGTGGCTACACCTTC. It specifies CASSWQAGTSGYTF.

This chain connects TRBV4-1 to TRBJ1-2; no clear D gene. Trimming cost V 0 bases and J 5 bases, with 13 bases left between them. The V gene's germline CDR1 is MGHRA and CDR2 YSYEKL. The CDR3 contains 15 residues. CDR3 sequence reads: CASSQDVTAGYGYTF. Here the CDR3 DNA reads TGCGCCAGCAGCCAAGATGTTACGGCAGGTTATGGCTACACCTTC.

The chain uses TRBV5-6 and TRBJ1-2; D is unresolved. V was trimmed by 3 bases and J by 3 bases, leaving 12 bases between them. Germline V gene lookup returns CDR1 SGHDT and CDR2 YYEEEE. This CDR3 has 14 residues. CDR3 residues: CASSYLDGDYGYTF. DNA of the CDR3: TGTGCCAGCAGCTATCTGGACGGGGACTATGGCTACACCTTC.

The rearrangement uses TRBV11-2 and TRBJ2-7; no clear D. Germline CDR1 is SGHAT and CDR2 is FQNNGV. Trimming removed 4 bases at V and 0 bases at J, with 7 bases between. The CDR3 consists of 13 residues. Written as DNA, the CDR3 is TGTGCCAGCAGCTCGACGGACTCCTACGAGCAGTACTTC. This sequence encodes CASSSTDSYEQYF.

The chain links TRBV4-1 to TRBJ1-2, with D uncertain. The CDR3 extends over 15 amino acids. Trimming stripped 1 base from V and 3 bases from J, with 12 bases between. Germline lookup yields CDR1 MGHRA and CDR2 YSYEKL. For the CDR3, the DNA is TGCGCCAGCAGCCAAGGCAGGTCGATGGACTATGGCTACACCTTC. As protein: CASSQGRSMDYGYTF.

This clone was seen a handful of times. The gene calls are TRBV7-8 and TRBJ2-3; perhaps TRBD1 as D (5 bases). The V gene lost 6 bases and the J gene lost 7 bases, with 32 bases spanning the gap. Germline CDR1 is SGHVS and CDR2 is FQNEAQ. This CDR3 is 19 amino acids long. The DNA for the CDR3 is TGTGCCAGCAGGAGGCAAGGCCGGGCCAGTTTTGGGGCCGATAATACGCAGTATTTT. Translating gives CASRRQGRASFGADNTQYF.

The chain recombines TRBV4-1 with TRBJ1-4; D may be TRBD1 (5 bases). This CDR3 spans 15 amino acids. Germline V gives CDR1 MGHRA, CDR2 YSYEKL. Trimming pared 0 bases from V and 10 bases from J, leaving 15 bases between. CDR3 coding DNA: TGCGCCAGCAGCCAAGATAGCGGATCGAGGGGAAAACTGTTTTTT. Its protein is CASSQDSGSRGKLFF.

The chain recombines TRBV28 with TRBJ1-2; D is unresolved. Germline V gives CDR1 MDHEN, CDR2 SYDVKM. Trimming cost V 5 bases and J 4 bases, with 11 bases left between them. This CDR3 contains 13 residues. The CDR3 region is CASSTSQGYGYTF. The CDR3 nucleotides are TGTGCCAGCAGTACCTCCCAAGGCTATGGCTACACCTTC.

This chain joins TRBV9 and TRBJ1-2; D might be TRBD1 (5 bases). V lost 3 bases and J 3 bases, leaving 9 bases between the germline ends. From germline, CDR1 is SGDLS and CDR2 YYNGEE. CDR3 length equals 13 residues. CDR3 loop: CASSGGVDYGYTF. CDR3 nucleotides: TGTGCCAGCAGCGGGGGGGTCGACTATGGCTACACCTTC.

The genes are TRBV7-2 and TRBJ2-1; D is perhaps TRBD1 or TRBD2 (6 bases each). Germline V gene sequence: CDR1 SGHTA, CDR2 FQGNSA. Trimming took off 7 bases at V and 8 bases at J, with 18 bases between the two ends. This CDR3 is 14 amino acids long. CDR3 DNA sequence: TGTGCCAGCAACGAGGGGGGAGGTCGGGATGAGCAGTTCTTC. Its translation is CASNEGGGRDEQFF.

CDR3 sequence: CASSQDEGFVSKNIQYF. The CDR3 DNA reads as TGCGCCAGCAGCCAAGACGAGGGGTTTGTGTCCAAAAACATTCAGTACTTC. V is TRBV4-3 and J is TRBJ2-4; the D call may be TRBD1 or TRBD2 (5 bases each). The ends were cut back, 0 bases at V and 2 bases at J, with 14 bases in the middle. The CDR3 totals 17 residues. Germline V gene data show CDR1 as LGHNA and CDR2 as YSLEER.